Presented here are 28 T cell receptor beta chains from one specimen sequenced in a study of shared clonotypes between healthy human individuals. The assay was immunoSEQ multiplex PCR, and TCRdb's table has in-frame clones only and misses some. This sample carries about 320,000 clones, roughly 84% of them seen once, and the ten largest clones take 15% to 20%. The sample comprised memory CD8+ T cells sorted from blood. Subset noted: CD45RO+ cells pooled with CCR7-negative TemRA cells. The receptors stem from a man between 18 and 35 years old in good health.

V is TRBV6-6 and J is TRBJ2-5; 9 nucleotides line up with TRBD2. CDR1 and CDR2 (germline): MNHNY, SVGAGI (reference sequence). This CDR3 comprises 15 residues. The V segment lost 0 bases and the J segment 1 base; nucleotides outside the gene matches: 0. The CDR3 nucleotides read TGTGCCAGCAGTTACTCGACTAGCGGCCAAGAGACCCAGTACTTC. Amino acid sequence: CASSYSTSGQETQYF.

The gene calls are TRBV6-5 and TRBJ2-3; D call uncertain. The V and J ends lost 7 bases and 5 bases respectively, with 7 bases between them. This CDR3 has 11 residues. The germline V gene encodes CDR1 MNHEY and CDR2 SVGAGI. The CDR3 DNA reads TGTGCCAGCACCTACTTAGATACGCAGTATTTT. This encodes CASTYLDTQYF.

The genes are TRBV27 and TRBJ2-5; D is perhaps TRBD2 (5 bases). Deletions cut 5 bases from V and 5 bases from J, with 12 bases between. The CDR3 length is 13 residues. The germline CDR1 and CDR2 sequences are MNHEY and SMNVEV (reference sequence). The CDR3 DNA is TGTGCCAGCAGTCTGTTTTGGAGGGAGACCCAGTACTTC. This codes for CASSLFWRETQYF.

The chain recombines TRBV5-6 with TRBJ2-3; 13 bases match TRBD2. V lost 5 bases to trimming and J lost 2 bases; unmatched junction nucleotides: 5. This CDR3 contains 16 residues. Germline V gene data show CDR1 as SGHDT and CDR2 as YYEEEE. The chain's CDR3 is CASSHGLAGATDTQYF. The CDR3 DNA reads as TGTGCCAGCAGTCACGGACTAGCGGGAGCCACAGATACGCAGTATTTT.

This rearrangement joins TRBV4-1 to TRBJ2-7; unclear D gene. Germline values: CDR1 MGHRA, CDR2 YSYEKL. This CDR3 has 14 residues. Trimming shortened V by 1 base and J by 0 bases, and 7 bases separated the two germline ends. The CDR3 sequence: CASSQGFSSYEQYF. The CDR3 DNA is TGCGCCAGCAGCCAAGGTTTCAGCTCCTACGAGCAGTACTTC.

Turning to this clone: This may stem from a read error, because a much larger clone lies one nucleotide away. The chain carries TRBV11-3 and TRBJ2-1; D is unclear. CDR1 and CDR2 from the germline V gene are SGHNT and YENEEA. This CDR3 is 15 amino acids long. For the CDR3, the DNA is TGCGCCAGCAGCCTGGGTCTAAACTCCTACAATGAGCAGTTCTTC. This encodes CASSLGLNSYNEQFF.

The gene calls are TRBV6-6 and TRBJ1-1; D uncertain. The CDR3 totals 16 residues. The V gene's germline CDR1 is MNHNY and CDR2 SVGAGI (reference sequence). The germline V and J ends were trimmed by 0 bases and 0 bases, with 11 bases remaining between them. The CDR3 DNA reads as TGTGCCAGCAGTTACTCTCGGCGCGAAATGAACACTGAAGCTTTCTTT. Translated: CASSYSRREMNTEAFF.

This chain uses TRBV27 with TRBJ2-2, with 9 bases that match TRBD1. CDR3 length equals 16 residues. Germline V gene data show CDR1 as MNHEY and CDR2 as SMNVEV (reference sequence). J lost 6 bases, V lost 5 bases, and 10 bases had no gene match. CDR3 nucleotides: TGTGCCAGCAGTCCCCGGGACAGGGAAAGGTCCGGGGAGCTGTTTTTT. Residues: CASSPRDRERSGELFF.

This chain joins TRBV5-1 and TRBJ2-5, with 9 bases aligning to TRBD1. Germline values: CDR1 SGHRS, CDR2 YFSETQ. With V trimmed by 2 bases and J by 9 bases, 17 bases remained unmatched. The CDR3 totals 17 residues. This chain's CDR3 is CASSFKGYGQGRGSQYF. The CDR3 region has the DNA TGCGCCAGCAGCTTCAAAGGGTACGGACAGGGGAGAGGGTCCCAGTACTTC.

The V and J genes are TRBV10-3 and TRBJ2-1; unclear D gene. The V end lost 10 bases, the J end lost 0 bases, and 13 bases lay between the germline ends. Germline V gene lookup returns CDR1 ENHRY and CDR2 SYGVKD. There are 14 residues in the CDR3. This CDR3 is CATARRSSYNEQFF. As DNA, the CDR3 is TGTGCCACCGCCCGTCGAAGCTCCTACAATGAGCAGTTCTTC.

This sequence joins TRBV6-5 and TRBJ1-1; D gene uncertain. V lost 2 bases, J lost 5 bases, and 9 bases lay in between. CDR1 and CDR2 from the germline V gene are MNHEY and SVGAGI. This CDR3 region has 13 residues. The CDR3 DNA is TGTGCCAGCAGTTACGTTGAGGGAACTGAAGCTTTCTTT. Translating it yields CASSYVEGTEAFF.

The chain links TRBV2 to TRBJ1-6; D not certain. Deletions cut 4 bases from V and 8 bases from J, with 9 bases between. Germline assignment: CDR1 SNHLY and CDR2 FYNNEI. The CDR3 is made up of 13 amino acids. DNA for the CDR3: TGTGCCAGCAGTGCAGTTATCGATTCACCCCTCCACTTT. This codes for CASSAVIDSPLHF.

This rearrangement joins TRBV7-8 to TRBJ1-2, with D unclear. The length of the CDR3 is 16 residues. V lost 1 base and J lost 4, with 16 bases in between. The germline CDR1 and CDR2 sequences are SGHVS and FQNEAQ. The CDR3 DNA sequence: TGTGCCAGCAGCTTAGACCCTTCCGGGTGGTTCTATGGCTACACCTTC. This sequence encodes CASSLDPSGWFYGYTF.

This clone was observed at least ten times. The chain combines TRBV5-1 with TRBJ1-2, with no clear D. V was pared by 4 bases and J by 0 bases, with 16 bases between. This CDR3 region has 16 residues. Germline V gene sequence: CDR1 SGHRS, CDR2 YFSETQ. This chain's CDR3 is CASSAYSETANYGYTF. In nucleotides, the CDR3 is TGCGCCAGCAGCGCATACAGTGAAACAGCTAACTATGGCTACACCTTC.

The chain joins TRBV13 to TRBJ1-1, with TRBD1 matching over 8 bases. V lost 5 bases and J lost 5; bases outside the gene matches: 10. Germline assignment: CDR1 PRHDT and CDR2 FYEKMQ (reference sequence). There are 15 residues in the CDR3. This CDR3 is CASSPHAGGRTEAFF. The CDR3 region has the DNA TGTGCCAGCAGCCCTCATGCAGGGGGCCGGACTGAAGCTTTCTTT.

The rearrangement links TRBV7-9 to TRBJ1-1, with D perhaps TRBD1 (6 bases). This CDR3 is 15 amino acids long. The germline V and J ends were trimmed by 1 base and 0 bases, with 9 bases remaining between them. Looked up from germline, CDR1 is SEHNR and CDR2 is FQNEAQ (reference sequence). The CDR3 nucleotides read TGTGCCAGCAGCTTAGTCCAGGGGATGAACACTGAAGCTTTCTTT. This encodes CASSLVQGMNTEAFF.

The chain links TRBV7-9 to TRBJ2-5, with TRBD2 identical over 13 bases. This CDR3 is built from 18 residues. Trimming removed 5 bases from V and 0 bases from J; junction bases left unmatched: 9. The germline CDR1 and CDR2 sequences are SEHNR and FQNEAQ (reference sequence). This CDR3 reads CASSPRGTSGEYQETQYF. The CDR3 DNA is TGTGCCAGCAGCCCCAGAGGGACTAGCGGGGAGTACCAAGAGACCCAGTACTTC.

In its sample, this clone was seen once. Here the CDR3 DNA reads TGTGCCAGCAGCTACACACAGGGACACAATCAGCCCCAGCATTTT. It codes for CASSYTQGHNQPQHF. This chain connects TRBV6-1 to TRBJ1-5; D may be TRBD1 (6 bases). Germline CDR1 reads MNHNS; CDR2 reads SASEGT. CDR3 length: 15 amino acids. V was pared by 6 bases and J by 3 bases, with 15 bases between.

The V gene is TRBV9, the J gene TRBJ2-7; 8 bases line up with TRBD1. The ends lost 0 bases at V and 3 bases at J; junction bases unmatched: 5. This CDR3 is built from 15 residues. Germline loops: CDR1 SGDLS, CDR2 YYNGEE. The CDR3 here is CASSVVDRVNYEQYF. The CDR3 nucleotides are TGTGCCAGCAGCGTAGTGGACAGGGTCAACTACGAGCAGTACTTC. The variable domain in full, completed from reference TRBV9 and TRBJ2-7, reads DSGVTQTPKHLITATGQRVTLRCSPRSGDLSVYWYQQSLDQGLQFLIQYYNGEERAKGNILERFSAQQFPDLHSELNLSSLELGDSALYFCASSVVDRVNYEQYFGPGTRLTVT.

This chain links TRBV4-3 with TRBJ2-1; 10 bases are a match to TRBD1. Per germline, CDR1 LGHNA and CDR2 YSLEER. V was clipped by 1 base and J by 0 bases; unmatched bases: 3. This CDR3 comprises 17 residues. CDR3 residues: CASSQGTGGGSYNEQFF. DNA for the CDR3: TGCGCCAGCAGCCAAGGGACAGGGGGAGGCTCCTACAATGAGCAGTTCTTC.

The rearrangement links TRBV30 to TRBJ2-7, with D unclear. CDR3 length: 11 residues. Trimming removed 5 bases at V and 2 bases at J, with 7 bases between. In germline, CDR1 is GTSNPN, CDR2 SVGIG (reference sequence). CDR3 residues: CAWGEAYEQYF. The CDR3 DNA reads as TGTGCCTGGGGCGAGGCCTACGAGCAGTACTTC. Filled out from reference TRBV30 and TRBJ2-7, the complete variable domain reads SQTIHQWPATLVQPVGSPLSLECTVEGTSNPNLYWYRQAAGRGLQLLFYSVGIGQISSEVPQNLSASRPQDRQFILSSKKLLLSDSGFYLCAWGEAYEQYFGPGTRLTVT.

This rearrangement joins TRBV4-2 to TRBJ1-2; 8 nucleotides line up with TRBD1. Trimming cost V 4 bases and J 6 bases; bases outside gene matches: 13. The CDR3 runs to 16 residues. The germline V gene has CDR1 LGHNA and CDR2 YNFKEQ. As DNA, the CDR3 is TGTGCCAGCAGCCGGACCGGACAGGGTGGGGTTGATGGCTACACCTTC. Translating it yields CASSRTGQGGVDGYTF.

The genes are TRBV28 and TRBJ2-7; no definite D call. Trimming left V 2 bases short and J 0 bases short, with 11 bases between. The CDR3 has 15 amino acids. Germline-derived CDR1 and CDR2 are MDHEN and SYDVKM. Here the CDR3 reads CASSLGAVLSYEQYF. CDR3 nucleotide sequence: TGTGCCAGCAGTTTAGGCGCCGTCCTCTCCTACGAGCAGTACTTC.

This clone was counted a single time. The V gene is TRBV4-1, the J gene TRBJ2-7, with a tentative D call TRBD2 (5 bases). Trimming shortened V by 4 bases and J by 0 bases, and 10 bases separated the two germline ends. The CDR3 has 14 amino acids. Germline V gives CDR1 MGHRA, CDR2 YSYEKL. The CDR3, as DNA: TGCGCCAGCAGCCCTCCGGGGAGCTCCTACGAGCAGTACTTC. Protein sequence: CASSPPGSSYEQYF.

The V and J genes are TRBV19 and TRBJ1-4; TRBD1 agrees at 7 bases. This CDR3 comprises 15 residues. Germline V CDR1 and CDR2: LNHDA, SQIVND (reference sequence). V shed 3 bases, J shed 0 bases, and the junction held 1 base outside the gene matches. This chain's CDR3 is CASSMGTATNEKLFF. Written as DNA, the CDR3 is TGTGCCAGTAGTATGGGGACAGCAACTAATGAAAAACTGTTTTTT.

The V gene is TRBV5-6, the J gene TRBJ1-1, with 7 bases matching TRBD1. After removal of 2 bases from V and 1 base from J, the junction contained 2 bases not matched to a gene. Germline loops: CDR1 SGHDT, CDR2 YYEEEE. This CDR3 has 14 residues. The CDR3 loop is CASSFGTANTEAFF. In nucleotides, the CDR3 is TGTGCCAGCAGCTTCGGGACAGCGAACACTGAAGCTTTCTTT.

The chain uses TRBV13 and TRBJ2-7; D tentatively reads TRBD1 or TRBD2 (5 bases each). This CDR3 comprises 14 residues. Trimming left V 5 bases short and J 5 bases short, with 16 bases between. Germline values: CDR1 PRHDT, CDR2 FYEKMQ (reference sequence). CDR3 coding DNA: TGTGCCAGCAGCCCCTTGAGGGGTACGGACGAGCAGTACTTC. It translates to CASSPLRGTDEQYF.

This chain connects TRBV5-6 to TRBJ2-7; TRBD1 aligns across 7 bases. The CDR3 totals 14 residues. Germline assignment: CDR1 SGHDT and CDR2 YYEEEE. Unmatched junction bases numbered 8, after V lost 4 bases and J lost 4 bases. The DNA of the CDR3 is TGTGCCAGCAGCCAAGGGACAGCCTTTTACGAGCAGTACTTC. It is translated as CASSQGTAFYEQYF. Combining the CDR3 with reference TRBV5-6 and TRBJ2-7 gives the whole variable domain DAGVTQSPTHLIKTRGQQVTLRCSPKSGHDTVSWYQQALGQGPQFIFQYYEEEERQRGNFPDRFSGHQFPNYSSELNVNALLLGDSALYLCASSQGTAFYEQYFGPGTRLTVT.